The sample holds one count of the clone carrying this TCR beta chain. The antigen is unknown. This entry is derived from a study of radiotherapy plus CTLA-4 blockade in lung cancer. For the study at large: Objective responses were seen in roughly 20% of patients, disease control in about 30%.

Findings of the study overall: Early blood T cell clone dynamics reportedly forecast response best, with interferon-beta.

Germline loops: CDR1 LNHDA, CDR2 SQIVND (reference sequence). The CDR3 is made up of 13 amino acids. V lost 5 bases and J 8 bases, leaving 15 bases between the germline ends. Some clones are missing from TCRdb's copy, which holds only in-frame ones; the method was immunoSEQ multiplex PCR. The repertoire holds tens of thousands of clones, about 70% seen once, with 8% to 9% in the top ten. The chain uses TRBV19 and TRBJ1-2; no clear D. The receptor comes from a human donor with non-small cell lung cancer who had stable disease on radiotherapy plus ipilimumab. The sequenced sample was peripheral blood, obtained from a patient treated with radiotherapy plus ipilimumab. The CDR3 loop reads CASSGSATAGYTF. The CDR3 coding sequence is TGTGCCAGTAGTGGGAGCGCCACTGCGGGCTACACCTTC.